This TCR beta chain was identified during a study of T cells in Graves' hyperthyroidism and ophthalmopathy. Looked up from germline, CDR1 is LGHNA and CDR2 is YNFKEQ. The CDR3 consists of 12 residues. V was pared by 1 base and J by 3 bases, with 3 bases between. The CDR3 regions of TCR beta were amplified from RNA transcripts. The HTBI primer set was used in a first-round RT-PCR of the TCR CDR3. TCRdb recomputed calls from the multiplex PCR reads with MiXCR, one row per CDR3 protein. The sample contains roughly 500,000 distinct CDR3 sequences, 16% of which appear only once. There are many counts of this clonotype.

The rearrangement links TRBV4-2 to TRBJ1-1; D gene ambiguous. The sequence was obtained from a woman in her 30s with Graves' ophthalmopathy. The sequencing input was blood. CDR3 region: CASSQVDTEAFF. CDR3 coding DNA: TGTGCCAGCAGCCAAGTGGACACTGAAGCTTTCTTT.